This TCR beta chain was profiled in a study of blood T cell repertoires in COVID-19. Background on the study: There were acute and convalescent COVID-19 samples, and they came from the United States, Italy and Spain. Sources were T cells, B-cell-depleted T cells, or PBMCs; the material itself was cDNA or gDNA.

V lost 3 bases and J lost 2, with 4 bases in between. The CDR3 has 13 residues. In the original analysis: Nucleated cell number was recorded as an estimate derived from reference gene primer amplification. The repertoire was sequenced with immunoSEQ multiplex PCR; TCRdb's copy has only in-frame clones and lacks some. That table is the source of V, J and clone size, and D and trimming were worked out from the DNA. The sample has approximately 61,000 clones, about 90% seen once; the top ten hold roughly 20%. The TCR originated in an elderly woman with active COVID-19. The V call is TRBV12-3 or TRBV12-4, the J call TRBJ2-2; the D is unclear. The source material was peripheral blood. CDR3 in amino acids: CASSFSNTGELFF. CDR3 sequence (DNA): TGTGCCAGCAGTTTCAGTAACACCGGGGAGCTGTTTTTT.